This T cell receptor beta chain was observed in a study of patients and donors after allogeneic stem cell transplantation (dated by TCRdb to about 2020). This clonotype was counted between two and nine times. What this receptor recognizes is not known. It has no much larger one-base neighbor in the sample; base qualities were not kept. Trimming takes 0 bases from V and 12 bases from J, and the germline ends sit 15 bases apart. The CDR3 goes from the cysteine to the phenylalanine over 14 residues. The entry retains the CDR3 DNA only, 42 bases that are in frame from base 1. The germline V gene gives CDR1 as SGHTA and CDR2 as FQGNSA. Receptor amplification or capture employed RT-PCR. The sequencer listed for this sample is NextSeq 550. In TCRdb, the public reads were trimmed at Q25 with fastp and aligned with MiXCR, with productive beta chains retained. CDR3 protein duplicates are merged, each entry listing the most common genes and DNA. The sample records 70,000 to 85,000 distinct CDR3 sequences, 26% of which are singletons. The ten most abundant clones make up 26% of the sample.

The receptor chain draws on TRBV7-2 and TRBJ2-1, with TRBD1 tentatively as D gene (5 bases match). The TCR comes from a human donor who was either an allogeneic HSCT recipient or a stem cell or donor lymphocyte infusion donor (not recorded which). It is not recorded whose cells these are; they may come from a transplant donor. The material sequenced was blood, either unsorted or a sorted T cell fraction (not recorded which). The CDR3 has the sequence CASSLAPDSIPQFF. The bases read TGTGCCAGCAGCTTAGCCCCTGACAGTATCCCGCAGTTCTTC.